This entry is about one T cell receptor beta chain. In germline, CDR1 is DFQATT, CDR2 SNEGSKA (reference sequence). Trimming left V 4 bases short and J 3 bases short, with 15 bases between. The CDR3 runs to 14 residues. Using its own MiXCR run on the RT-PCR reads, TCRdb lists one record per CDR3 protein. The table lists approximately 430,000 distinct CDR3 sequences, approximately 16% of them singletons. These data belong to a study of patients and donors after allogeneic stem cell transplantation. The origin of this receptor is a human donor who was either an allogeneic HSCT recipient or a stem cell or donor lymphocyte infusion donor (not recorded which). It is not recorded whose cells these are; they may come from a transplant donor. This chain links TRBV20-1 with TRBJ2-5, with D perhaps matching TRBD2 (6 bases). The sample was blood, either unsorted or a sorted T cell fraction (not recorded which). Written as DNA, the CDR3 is TGCAGTGCTAAGAAACGGCTAGCGAAAGAGACCCAGTACTTC. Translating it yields CSAKKRLAKETQYF.